This TCR beta chain was documented in a study of CD8+ T cells in alopecia areata (dated by TCRdb to 2016 to 2019). Regarding the study in general: The treated patients, all with moderate-to-severe alopecia areata, were enrolled in an open-label pilot trial of oral tofacitinib given at 5 to 10 mg twice daily. Patients received tofacitinib for 6 to 18 months and were then followed off drug for 6 months to check for delayed response and recurrence. For the treated patients, the SALT score, which quantifies what percentage of scalp surface area is affected, served as the measure of disease severity. The study used high-throughput TCRbeta sequencing to examine T cell clonal expansion in alopecia areata, in both the C3H/HeJ mouse model and human patients. Scalp tissue and sorted CD4+ and CD8+ peripheral blood T cells from patchy and totalis/universalis alopecia areata patients and from healthy controls were covered by human TCRbeta sequencing. Patients on tofacitinib were biopsied at baseline and after 4 and 24 weeks of treatment, and several of the patients also had a later scalp biopsy. Scalp clonality was compared across normal scalp (n=4), patchy alopecia areata scalp (n=8), and alopecia totalis/universalis scalp (n=8). The RNA source kit depended on sample type: the PAXgene miRNA kit for fixed scalp, the miRNeasy kit for PBMCs, and the RNeasy kit for mouse skin. Amplification of TCRbeta CDR3 regions was done by immunoSEQ multiplex PCR using 35 Vbeta forward primers and 13 Jbeta reverse primers. Findings and caveats that apply to the study as a whole: The treated cohort was small, with a single nonresponder, so links between baseline CD8+ expansion and response need larger studies. Unlike mouse skin, where gammadelta T cells dominate, normal human skin contains resident alphabeta T cells that get sequenced too, which complicates analysis of the scalp TCR repertoire. Many expanded lesional clones persisted in scalp and blood during tofacitinib treatment, which may partly explain relapse after stopping treatment. Lesional scalp, especially in alopecia totalis/universalis, showed higher clonality and more expanded CD8+ clones than normal scalp, suggesting antigenic drive. Compared with mice, TCR sequences shared between patients were less clear, possibly partly because of HLA diversity across the patient population. With tofacitinib, both scalp clonality and the number of expanded CD8+ clones among the top 100 scalp clones went down significantly.

A word on this clone: The antigen it binds to is not known. No much larger clone exists at a distance of one base, and base qualities are not known.

The CDR3, from cysteine to phenylalanine, totals 16 residues. The only DNA kept is the CDR3, 48 bases in frame from the first base. Trimming takes 2 bases from V and 5 bases from J, and the germline ends sit 19 bases apart. CDR1 and CDR2 were assigned from the germline V gene as SGHRS and YFSETQ. Library prep was done by the immunoSEQ multiplex PCR assay. RNA was extracted from all samples and reverse transcribed into cDNA, which served as template for TCR sequencing. SuperScript III was used to make first-strand cDNA, primed with a 2:1 mix of oligo-dT and random hexamers. A synthetic immune receptor repertoire was used to assess amplification bias, and residual bias was removed computationally. The study's processing was this. Raw reads were preprocessed for error removal, and CDR3 was defined according to IMGT conventions as running from the conserved cysteine to phenylalanine. Clonality was calculated as 1 minus Shannon entropy normalized by log2 of the number of productive unique TCRs. Scalp TCRbeta sequences were cross-referenced with sorted blood CD4 and CD8 repertoires so that the CD4 or CD8 identity of scalp clones could be inferred. TCRdb obtained this table from immuneACCESS and retained in-frame rearrangements with V and J assigned. These tables miss some clones; where compared with another copy, unresolved V genes account for less than half of the shortfall, and the remainder is unexplained. V and J calls and clone size are as listed in that table; D and trimming were resolved from the DNA. The sample contains roughly 200,000 clones, 35% to 40% of them found a single time. The ten largest clones represent more than 0.4% of the sample.

Sample treatment or condition, as interpreted from the label and publication: oral pan-JAK inhibitor, 5-10 mg twice daily. Lesional scalp punch biopsies and peripheral blood were obtained from alopecia areata patients. PBMCs were separated by density centrifugation and stained for CD3, CD4 and CD8, after which CD4+ and CD8+ T cells were sorted on a FACSAria. This clonotype originated in a human donor with alopecia areata. This sequence uses TRBV5-1 and TRBJ1-1; tentative D gene TRBD1, with 5 bases matching. Sequencing was performed on CD4+ T cells sorted from blood, taken around week 31, from a patient treated with tofacitinib. For the CDR3, the sequence is CASSFDPQASGTEAFF. The bases read TGCGCCAGCAGCTTTGACCCACAGGCCTCGGGGACTGAAGCTTTCTTT. Reference TRBV5-1 and TRBJ1-1 genes cover what lies past the CDR3, so the full variable domain is KAGVTQTPRYLIKTRGQQVTLSCSPISGHRSVSWYQQTPGQGLQFLFEYFSETQRNKGNFPGRFSGRQFSNSRSEMNVSTLELGDSALYLCASSFDPQASGTEAFFGQGTRLTVV.